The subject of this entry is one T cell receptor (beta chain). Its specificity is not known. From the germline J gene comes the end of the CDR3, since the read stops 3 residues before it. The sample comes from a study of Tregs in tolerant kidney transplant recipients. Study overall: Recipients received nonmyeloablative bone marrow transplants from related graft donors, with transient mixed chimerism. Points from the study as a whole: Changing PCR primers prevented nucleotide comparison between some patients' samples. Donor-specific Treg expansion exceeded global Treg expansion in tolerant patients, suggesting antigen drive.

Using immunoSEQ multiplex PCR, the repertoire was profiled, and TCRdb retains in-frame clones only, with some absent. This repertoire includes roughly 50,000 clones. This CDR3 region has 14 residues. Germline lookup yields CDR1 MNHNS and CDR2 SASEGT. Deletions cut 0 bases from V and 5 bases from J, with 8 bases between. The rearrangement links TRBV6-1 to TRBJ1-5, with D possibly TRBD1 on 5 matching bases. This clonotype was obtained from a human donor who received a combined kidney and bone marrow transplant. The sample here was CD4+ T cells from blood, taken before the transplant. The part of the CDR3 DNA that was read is TGTGCCAGCAGTGAAGCGCGGGGGGATCAGCCC. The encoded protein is CASSEARGDQP. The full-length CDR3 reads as CASSEARGDQPQHF.